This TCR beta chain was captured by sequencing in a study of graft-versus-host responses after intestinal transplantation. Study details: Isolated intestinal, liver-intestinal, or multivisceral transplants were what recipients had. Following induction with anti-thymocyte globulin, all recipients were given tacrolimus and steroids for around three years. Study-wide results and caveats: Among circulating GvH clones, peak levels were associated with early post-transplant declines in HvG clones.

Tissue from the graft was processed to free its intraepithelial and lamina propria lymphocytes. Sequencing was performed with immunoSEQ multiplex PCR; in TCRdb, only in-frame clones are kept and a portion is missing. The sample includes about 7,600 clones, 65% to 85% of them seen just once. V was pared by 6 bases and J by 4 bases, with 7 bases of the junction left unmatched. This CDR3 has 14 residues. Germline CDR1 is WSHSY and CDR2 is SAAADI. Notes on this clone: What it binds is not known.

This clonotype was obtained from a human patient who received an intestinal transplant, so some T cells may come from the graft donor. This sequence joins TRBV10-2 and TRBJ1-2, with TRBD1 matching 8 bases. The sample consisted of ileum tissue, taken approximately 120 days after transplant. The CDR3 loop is CASSFPGQAYGYTF. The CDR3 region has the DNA TGCGCCAGCAGCTTCCCGGGACAGGCCTATGGCTACACCTTC.